The present entry profiles one T cell receptor beta chain with its context. The data belong to a study of blood T cell repertoires in COVID-19. This CDR3 is 14 amino acids long. Trimming left V 4 bases short and J 1 base short, with 7 bases between. The germline V gene encodes CDR1 KGHSH and CDR2 LQKENI. Data came from immunoSEQ multiplex PCR; TCRdb stores just in-frame clones and leaves some out. The repertoire holds roughly 43,000 clones, 82% seen once, with around 22% in the top ten. The clonotype originates from a woman aged 60-75 years with acute or convalescent COVID-19. The chain joins TRBV18 to TRBJ1-4; D gene unclear. Input material: peripheral blood. This CDR3 is CASSLARTNEKLFF. CDR3 sequence (DNA): TGTGCCAGCTCACTAGCGAGAACTAATGAAAAACTGTTTTTT.